The 5 T cell receptor beta chains given below trace back to one sample, sequenced in a study of blood T cell repertoires in COVID-19. Some clones are missing from TCRdb's copy, which holds only in-frame ones; the method was immunoSEQ multiplex PCR. The sample lists about 16,000 clones, roughly 87% occurring once. Sequenced sample: peripheral blood. The receptors stem from a human donor in a cohort sampled during active COVID-19.

CDR3 nucleotides: TGTGCCAGCAGAAACAGGGGGCGCCTAAACTATGGCTACACCTTC. It yields the protein CASRNRGRLNYGYTF. The gene calls are TRBV6-5 and TRBJ1-2, with 9 bases matching TRBD1. CDR3 length: 15 amino acids. The germline V gene encodes CDR1 MNHEY and CDR2 SVGAGI. Germline trimming cut 6 bases from V and 2 bases from J; bases unmatched to any gene: 7.

The rearrangement uses TRBV2 and TRBJ1-5; TRBD1 aligns across 7 bases. The CDR3 totals 18 residues. CDR1 and CDR2 from the germline V gene are SNHLY and FYNNEI. J gave up 1 base and V 3 bases, and 12 bases lay outside the gene matches. The CDR3 region has the DNA TGTGCCAGCAGTGACCCTCAAACCGGGACAGCGAGCAATCAGCCCCAGCATTTT. It translates to CASSDPQTGTASNQPQHF. Looking up the rest from reference TRBV2 and TRBJ1-5 gives the full variable domain: EPEVTQTPSHQVTQMGQEVILRCVPISNHLYFYWYRQILGQKVEFLVSFYNNEISEKSEIFDDQFSVERPDGSNFTLKIRSTKLEDSAMYFCASSDPQTGTASNQPQHFGDGTRLSIL.

The chain recombines TRBV19 with TRBJ2-5; TRBD2 matches 13 bases. Per the germline V gene, CDR1 is LNHDA and CDR2 is SQIVND (reference sequence). The CDR3 length is 17 residues. The trim removed 4 bases at V and 3 bases at J, leaving 8 bases unmatched. In DNA form, the CDR3 reads TGTGCCAGTAGTAAAGGACTAGCGGGGGTACCGGAAGAGACCCAGTACTTC. Translating it yields CASSKGLAGVPEETQYF.

This rearrangement joins TRBV24-1 to TRBJ2-3, with 7 bases matching TRBD1. CDR3 size: 15 residues. CDR1 and CDR2 from the germline V gene are KGHDR and SFDVKD. The J segment lost 4 bases and the V segment lost 5 bases, leaving 8 bases of the junction unmatched. The CDR3 spells CATSGETGSPDTQYF. For the CDR3, the DNA is TGTGCCACCAGTGGCGAGACAGGGTCTCCAGATACGCAGTATTTT.

The V gene is TRBV18, the J gene TRBJ1-1; D ambiguous. Trimming took 8 bases from V and 2 from J, leaving 15 bases between them. CDR1 is KGHSH, CDR2 LQKENI, per germline. This CDR3 spans 14 amino acids. The DNA of the CDR3 is TGTGCCAGCCGTGACAACCCCGATAACACTGAAGCTTTCTTT. Amino acids: CASRDNPDNTEAFF.